This is a list of T cell receptor beta chains from one sample in a study of CD8 T cells in Susac syndrome. TCRdb reprocessed the immunoSEQ multiplex PCR reads via MiXCR and lists one record per CDR3 protein. The sample has around 100,000 distinct CDR3 sequences; about 95% are singletons. Material: CD8+ T cells from PBMCs. The source of these receptors is a human donor with Susac syndrome. The CDR3 runs from the conserved cysteine through the conserved F or W. Each record gives: clone size, D gene, J gene, V gene, CDR3 protein, CDR3 DNA. The D gene is left open where the match is weak. Not all rows give a size; the values are once, few, many and, for expanded clones, a class.

-,-,TRBJ2-4,TRBV5-8,CASSTPGIQYF,TGTGCCAGCAGCACGCCGGGCATTCAGTACTTC
-,-,TRBJ1-1,TRBV7-9,CASSPGPMNTEAFF,TGTGCCAGCAGCCCCGGACCGATGAACACTGAAGCTTTCTTT
-,TRBD1,TRBJ2-5,TRBV6-6,CASWGQVQETQYF,TGTGCCAGCTGGGGACAGGTCCAAGAGACCCAGTACTTC
once,TRBD2,TRBJ2-2,TRBV19,CASSTLGPPGLAGERDTGELFF,TGTGCCAGTAGTACCCTTGGGCCCCCGGGACTAGCGGGAGAACGAGACACCGGGGAGCTGTTTTTT
-,TRBD2,TRBJ2-1,TRBV6-5,CASSRGGEQFF,TGTGCCAGCAGCCGCGGGGGTGAGCAGTTCTTC
-,TRBD1,TRBJ1-5,TRBV20-1,CSAIGQVGQPQHF,TGCAGTGCTATCGGACAGGTTGGCCAGCCCCAGCATTTT
once,-,TRBJ2-5,TRBV18,CASSTTQETQYF,TGTGCCAGCTCTACCACCCAAGAGACCCAGTACTTC
-,-,TRBJ2-1,TRBV3-1,CASSQDVGNEQFF,TGTGCCAGCAGCCAAGATGTCGGGAATGAGCAGTTCTTC
-,TRBD1,TRBJ2-3,TRBV7-6,CASAGTGGAETDTQYF,TGTGCCAGCGCGGGGACAGGAGGGGCAGAAACAGATACGCAGTATTTT
once,-,TRBJ1-1,TRBV30,CAWSVGPQGGNTEAFF,TGTGCCTGGAGTGTAGGCCCACAGGGTGGGAACACTGAAGCTTTCTTT
-,-,TRBJ2-3,TRBV20-1,CSAPGYTDTQYF,TGCAGTGCACCGGGTTACACAGATACGCAGTATTTT
-,-,TRBJ2-3,TRBV20-1,CSVPDHTDTQYF,TGCAGTGTCCCGGACCACACAGATACGCAGTATTTT
once,-,TRBJ1-1,TRBV18,CASSPSTVMNTEAFF,TGTGCCAGCTCACCCTCAACAGTAATGAACACTGAAGCTTTCTTT
once,-,TRBJ2-7,TRBV23-1,CASSQSPGVYEQYF,TGCGCCAGCAGTCAATCTCCGGGAGTCTACGAGCAGTACTTC
-,-,TRBJ1-4,TRBV9,CASSGDLEKLFF,TGTGCCAGCAGCGGAGACTTGGAAAAACTGTTTTTT
-,TRBD2,TRBJ2-5,TRBV6-5,CASRSGGQETQYF,TGTGCCAGCAGGAGCGGGGGGCAAGAGACCCAGTACTTC
-,-,TRBJ2-7,TRBV13,CASSLNRALLQYF,TGTGCCAGCAGCTTAAACCGGGCCCTCTTGCAGTACTTC
-,-,TRBJ1-1,TRBV18,CASSPLGQNTEAFF,TGTGCCAGCTCACCACTGGGACAGAACACTGAAGCTTTCTTT
-,-,TRBJ2-5,TRBV12-3/TRBV12-4,CASTSTRGETQYF,TGTGCCAGCACCTCAACTCGAGGGGAGACCCAGTACTTC
-,-,TRBJ2-1,TRBV9,CASSPRGTLQFF,TGTGCCAGCAGCCCTCGGGGGACTCTGCAGTTCTTC
-,TRBD2,TRBJ2-1,TRBV24-1,CATSGASGTPNEQFF,TGTGCCACCAGTGGAGCTAGCGGTACACCCAATGAGCAGTTCTTC
-,-,TRBJ2-5,TRBV12-3/TRBV12-4,CASSPPEQETQYF,TGTGCCAGCAGTCCCCCCGAGCAAGAGACCCAGTACTTC
-,-,TRBJ2-2,TRBV29-1,CSVMERSGELFF,TGCAGCGTTATGGAGCGGTCCGGGGAGCTGTTTTTT
-,TRBD1,TRBJ2-5,TRBV20-1,CSAWDSTAKTQYF,TGCAGTGCGTGGGACAGCACCGCTAAGACCCAGTACTTC
-,-,TRBJ2-5,TRBV18,CASSPPDKTGETQYF,TGTGCCAGCTCACCACCAGACAAAACCGGGGAGACCCAGTACTTC
-,-,TRBJ1-2,TRBV15,CATSSGLYGYTF,TGTGCCACCAGCAGCGGGCTCTATGGCTACACCTTC
-,-,TRBJ2-2,TRBV7-2,CASTPGGTGELFF,TGTGCCAGCACCCCCGGTGGCACCGGGGAGCTGTTTTTT
once,-,TRBJ2-5,TRBV7-9,CASSPARMETQYF,TGTGCCAGCAGCCCCGCTCGGATGGAGACCCAGTACTTC
-,-,TRBJ2-7,TRBV27,CASSYRVGAYEQYF,TGTGCCAGCAGTTACAGGGTAGGGGCCTACGAGCAGTACTTC
-,-,TRBJ1-2,TRBV5-1,CASSLDPPGNYGYTF,TGCGCCAGCAGCTTGGACCCCCCAGGGAACTATGGCTACACCTTC
-,TRBD1,TRBJ2-5,TRBV6-5,CASSYDAGGRKTQYF,TGTGCCAGCAGTTACGATGCAGGGGGCAGGAAGACCCAGTACTTC
-,TRBD1,TRBJ2-7,TRBV13,CASSLGWDSSYEQYF,TGTGCCAGCAGCTTAGGTTGGGACAGCTCCTACGAGCAGTACTTC
-,-,TRBJ2-7,TRBV20-1,CSAPGTLSSYEQYF,TGCAGTGCTCCCGGGACCCTAAGCTCCTACGAGCAGTACTTC
-,-,TRBJ1-1,TRBV7-6,CASSTHTVGEAFF,TGTGCCAGCAGTACCCACACGGTAGGGGAAGCTTTCTTT
-,-,TRBJ2-7,TRBV12-3/TRBV12-4,CASSSLDGYEQYF,TGTGCCAGCAGTTCCTTAGACGGCTACGAGCAGTACTTC
-,TRBD2,TRBJ2-5,TRBV7-9,CASDSGSVETQYF,TGTGCCAGCGACAGCGGGAGCGTGGAGACCCAGTACTTC
-,-,TRBJ2-1,TRBV29-1,CSVPSYNEQFF,TGCAGCGTTCCTTCCTACAATGAGCAGTTCTTC
-,-,TRBJ2-1,TRBV7-6,CASGGVGEQFF,TGTGCCAGCGGGGGAGTAGGGGAGCAGTTCTTC
-,TRBD1,TRBJ1-5,TRBV20-1,CSAGTVQPQHF,TGCAGTGCGGGGACAGTTCAGCCCCAGCATTTT
-,-,TRBJ2-4,TRBV29-1,CSVLRELDKNIQYF,TGCAGCGTCCTCCGGGAGCTTGACAAAAACATTCAGTACTTC
-,-,TRBJ2-7,TRBV11-2,CASSRGTDISYEQYF,TGTGCCAGCAGCCGGGGGACAGATATATCCTACGAGCAGTACTTC
-,-,TRBJ1-2,TRBV7-9,CASSLTETNYGYTF,TGTGCCAGCAGCTTGACAGAGACTAACTATGGCTACACCTTC
once,-,TRBJ2-5,TRBV12-3/TRBV12-4,CASSLAGSFQETQYF,TGTGCCAGCAGTTTAGCGGGATCCTTTCAAGAGACCCAGTACTTC
-,-,TRBJ1-2,TRBV27,CASSLSAERNYYGYTF,TGTGCCAGCAGTTTATCTGCAGAGAGGAACTACTATGGCTACACCTTC
-,-,TRBJ2-5,TRBV28,CASSTRRGEETQYF,TGTGCCAGCAGTACCCGGAGGGGGGAAGAGACCCAGTACTTC
once,-,TRBJ1-2,TRBV5-4,CASSPEGTDFYGYTF,TGTGCCAGCAGCCCAGAGGGGACGGACTTCTATGGCTACACCTTC
-,TRBD1,TRBJ2-5,TRBV29-1,CSVEVSGGGETQYF,TGCAGCGTTGAAGTGTCAGGGGGCGGTGAGACCCAGTACTTC
-,TRBD1,TRBJ1-2,TRBV6-5,CASSYTWGQPDYGYTF,TGTGCCAGCAGTTACACCTGGGGACAGCCAGACTATGGCTACACCTTC
-,TRBD2,TRBJ2-7,TRBV20-1,CSARSQREVDEQYF,TGCAGTGCTAGGTCACAGCGGGAGGTCGACGAGCAGTACTTC
-,TRBD2,TRBJ2-3,TRBV5-4,CASSTSGGGDTQYF,TGTGCCAGCAGTACTAGCGGGGGCGGGGATACGCAGTATTTT
-,TRBD1,TRBJ2-7,TRBV3-1,CASSLGQRVAYF,TGTGCCAGCAGCCTGGGACAGCGCGTTGCGTACTTC
once,-,TRBJ2-5,TRBV11-2,CASSLGPSAGRSETQYF,TGTGCCAGCAGCTTAGGACCATCGGCGGGGAGAAGTGAGACCCAGTACTTC
-,-,TRBJ1-2,TRBV9,CASSPGGPGYTF,TGTGCCAGCAGCCCCGGAGGGCCTGGCTACACCTTC
-,-,TRBJ2-1,TRBV5-1,CASSSGQTNNEQFF,TGCGCCAGCAGCTCCGGACAGACAAACAATGAGCAGTTCTTC
-,-,TRBJ1-2,TRBV5-1,CASSFAEGYGYTF,TGCGCCAGCAGCTTTGCAGAAGGCTATGGCTACACCTTC
-,-,TRBJ1-2,TRBV9,CASSEPLDGGPYGYTF,TGTGCCAGCAGCGAGCCATTGGATGGGGGACCCTATGGCTACACCTTC
-,-,TRBJ1-2,TRBV13,CASSAHGSYGYTF,TGTGCCAGCTCGGCCCACGGCTCCTATGGCTACACCTTC
-,-,TRBJ1-5,TRBV29-1,CSVRRDTQSPQHF,TGCAGCGTTCGACGGGACACCCAATCGCCCCAGCATTTT
-,-,TRBJ1-1,TRBV4-1,CASSKKGKAFF,TGCGCCAGCAGCAAAAAGGGGAAAGCTTTCTTT
-,TRBD1,TRBJ2-1,TRBV19,CASSEQGNYNEQFF,TGTGCCAGTAGTGAACAGGGGAACTACAATGAGCAGTTCTTC